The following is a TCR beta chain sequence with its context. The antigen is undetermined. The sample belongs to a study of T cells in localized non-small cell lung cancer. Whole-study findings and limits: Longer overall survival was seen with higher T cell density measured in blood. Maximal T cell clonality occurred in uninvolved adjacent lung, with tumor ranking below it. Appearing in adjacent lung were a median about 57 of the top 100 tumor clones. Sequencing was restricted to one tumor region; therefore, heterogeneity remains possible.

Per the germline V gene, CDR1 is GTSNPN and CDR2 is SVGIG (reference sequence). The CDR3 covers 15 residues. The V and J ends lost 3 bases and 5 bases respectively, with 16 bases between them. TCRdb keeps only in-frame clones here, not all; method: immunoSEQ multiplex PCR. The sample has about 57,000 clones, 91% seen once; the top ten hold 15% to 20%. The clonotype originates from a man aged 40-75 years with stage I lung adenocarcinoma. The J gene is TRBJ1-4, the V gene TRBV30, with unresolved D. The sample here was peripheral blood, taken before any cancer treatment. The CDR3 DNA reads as TGTGCCTGGAGCTATTTCCGGGCTCTAAATGAAAAACTGTTTTTT. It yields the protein CAWSYFRALNEKLFF.